Following are 10 T cell receptor beta chains from one sample sequenced in a study of T-cell memory formation after mild COVID-19. TCRdb redid the calling of the 5' RACE reads with MiXCR, one entry per CDR3 protein. Of hundreds of thousands of distinct CDR3 sequences detected, roughly 21% appear once; the ten largest clones hold approximately 8.4%. The material sequenced was PBMCs or a T cell subset sorted from them (not recorded which). The source of these receptors is an adult woman who had mild COVID-19 (a few samples of this study predate the infection). Cell type and time point are not known.

There are a few counts of this clonotype. This chain links TRBV5-4 with TRBJ1-2; possibly TRBD1 for D (5 bases). Deletions cut 1 base from V and 4 bases from J, with 14 bases between. CDR1 and CDR2 from the germline V gene are SGHNT and YYREEE (reference sequence). The CDR3 totals 15 residues. The CDR3 spells CASSLTGGTGYGYTF. The CDR3 bases are TGTGCCAGCAGCTTGACCGGGGGGACCGGCTATGGCTACACCTTC.

This clonotype was seen only once. The chain links TRBV7-2 to TRBJ1-1, with D possibly being TRBD1 (6 bases). Germline V gene sequence: CDR1 SGHTA, CDR2 FQGNSA. V lost 4 bases to trimming and J lost 3 bases, with 9 bases between them. The CDR3 has 13 residues. The CDR3 sequence: CASSWHRDTEAFF. The CDR3 nucleotides are TGTGCCAGCAGCTGGCACAGGGACACTGAAGCTTTCTTT.

This chain joins TRBV24-1 and TRBJ2-1; D remains unclear. Germline CDR1 KGHDR, CDR2 SFDVKD. V was cut by 3 bases and J by 3 bases, with 11 bases left in between. This CDR3 has 15 amino acids. The CDR3 is CATSDRRGNYNEQFF. In DNA form, the CDR3 reads TGTGCCACCAGTGATCGGCGCGGAAACTACAATGAGCAGTTCTTC.

This clonotype was found a few times. One end of the junction does not line up with germline, which may come from a read error. The rearrangement joins TRBV6-5 to TRBJ2-2, with D unresolved. The CDR3 covers 15 residues. Germline V gene lookup returns CDR1 MNHEY and CDR2 SVGAGI. The CDR3 protein is CASSMASLNPGELFF. As DNA, the CDR3 is TGTGCCAGCAGTATGGCCTCCTTGAACCCCGGGGAGCTGTTTTTT.

This clonotype has just a few counts. This chain's CDR3 is CASSLGRLSRGKETQYF. The DNA of the CDR3 is TGTGCCAGCAGCTTAGGGCGGTTGAGCAGGGGGAAAGAGACCCAGTACTTC. J is TRBJ2-5 and V is TRBV11-1; 7 nucleotides agree with TRBD1. The CDR3 consists of 17 residues. Losses at the gene ends were 1 base for V and 3 bases for J; bases not matched to a gene: 11. Germline V lookup: CDR1 SGHAT, CDR2 FQDESV (reference sequence).

The chain carries TRBV11-2 and TRBJ2-5; TRBD1 aligns across 7 bases. The CDR3 contains 13 residues. V was pared by 6 bases and J by 7 bases, with 8 bases of the junction left unmatched. Germline CDR1 reads SGHAT; CDR2 reads FQNNGV. This CDR3 reads CASSRDREGTQYF. The CDR3 coding sequence is TGTGCCAGCAGTCGCGACAGGGAAGGGACCCAGTACTTC.

The J gene is TRBJ2-2, the V gene TRBV3-1; D is uncertain. Trimming stripped 2 bases from V and 9 bases from J, with 4 bases between. The CDR3 consists of 11 residues. Germline V gene lookup returns CDR1 LGHDT and CDR2 YNNKEL (reference sequence). The CDR3 sequence is CASSQSWELFF. The CDR3 region has the DNA TGTGCCAGCAGCCAATCGTGGGAGCTGTTTTTT.

The chain employs TRBV6-5 and TRBJ1-1; D is uncertain. V was cut by 8 bases and J by 10 bases, with 14 bases left in between. This CDR3 has 11 residues. Per the germline V gene, CDR1 is MNHEY and CDR2 is SVGAGI. The CDR3 nucleotides read TGTGCCAGCCATGGAGGACGTAGAGCTTTCTTT. Encoded protein: CASHGGRRAFF.

This chain joins TRBV5-1 and TRBJ1-1; D possibly corresponds to TRBD1 (5 bases). Germline CDR1 is SGHRS and CDR2 is YFSETQ. V lost 6 bases and J lost 1, with 7 bases in between. The CDR3 is made up of 12 amino acids. This CDR3 is CASTGQNTEAFF. CDR3 coding DNA: TGCGCCAGCACCGGACAGAACACTGAAGCTTTCTTT.

The chain recombines TRBV6-5 with TRBJ1-2, with 7 bases that match TRBD1. Trimming cost V 6 bases and J 5 bases; bases outside gene matches: 18. CDR3 length equals 17 residues. Germline-derived CDR1 and CDR2 are MNHEY and SVGAGI. CDR3 region: CASSPMVGTAFLYGYTF. In DNA, the CDR3 is TGTGCCAGCAGCCCCATGGTTGGGACAGCTTTTTTATATGGCTACACCTTC.